The 31 T cell receptor beta chains given below trace back to one sample, sequenced in a study of blood T cells in healthy people across ages. A second PCR, run for roughly 7 to 12 cycles, used a sample-barcoded 5' primer plus a J-beta primer mix. One entry per CDR3 protein results from TCRdb running MiXCR on the 5' RACE reads. The sample records 630,000 or so distinct CDR3 sequences, roughly 31% being singletons. Sequences were obtained from blood. These TCRs come from a woman of 80 years or more in good health.

The chain uses TRBV4-2 and TRBJ1-6; tentatively, D is TRBD1 (6 bases). The length of the CDR3 is 16 residues. V lost 1 base to trimming and J lost 5 bases, with 12 bases between them. Germline V gives CDR1 LGHNA, CDR2 YNFKEQ. The CDR3 spells CASSQGVGQNNSPLHF. In DNA form, the CDR3 reads TGTGCCAGCAGCCAAGGGGTTGGACAGAATAATTCACCCCTCCACTTT.

This clonotype has only a few counts. A much larger clonotype is one base distant, so this may be a read error. The chain has TRBV7-2 and TRBJ1-2; D possibly corresponds to TRBD1 (5 bases). Germline-derived CDR1 and CDR2 are SGHTA and FQGNSA. The CDR3 sequence is 14 residues long. CDR3 sequence (DNA): TGTGTCAGCAGCCCAGGTCCAGGGTACTATGGCTACACCTTC. Translation: CVSSPGPGYYGYTF.

This sequence joins TRBV28 and TRBJ2-1, with 9 bases lining up with TRBD1. CDR1 is MDHEN, CDR2 SYDVKM, per germline. With V trimmed by 1 base and J by 0 bases, 4 bases remained unmatched. The CDR3 has 17 amino acids. In DNA, the CDR3 is TGTGCCAGCAGTTTATATTCGGGACAGGGCTCCTACAATGAGCAGTTCTTC. Translating gives CASSLYSGQGSYNEQFF.

This clonotype has at least ten counts. This chain uses TRBV29-1 with TRBJ2-5; D is unresolved. The J call may not be correct, given that the DNA end is closer to TRBJ2-7. Germline CDR1 reads SQVTM; CDR2 reads ANQGSEA. The CDR3 contains 12 residues. CDR3 nucleotide sequence: TGCAGCGTTGTGAACCCGGGTCGCGAGCAGTACTTC. Its protein product is CSVVNPGREQYF.

The table lists this clonotype with a count of one. The chain uses TRBV20-1 and TRBJ2-1; 10 bases line up with TRBD2. Germline CDR1 is DFQATT and CDR2 is SNEGSKA (reference sequence). The CDR3 sequence is 15 residues long. V shed 6 bases, J shed 4 bases, and the junction held 9 bases outside the gene matches. DNA of the CDR3: TGCAGTGCCAGTGCCATAGCGGGAGGTTACAATGAGCAGTTCTTC. It codes for CSASAIAGGYNEQFF.

As to this clonotype: One junction end does not reproduce the germline sequence, and a read error may be involved. This chain uses TRBV4-3 with TRBJ2-6; maybe TRBD1 (5 bases). Germline V gene data show CDR1 as LGHNA and CDR2 as YSLEER. This CDR3 has 18 amino acids. CDR3 residues: CTSSQDKAEYSGADVLTF. DNA for the CDR3: TGCACCAGCAGCCAAGATAAGGCGGAATACTCTGGGGCCGACGTCCTGACTTTC.

This clonotype has a count of ten or more. The V call is TRBV7-6, the J call TRBJ1-6; tentative D call: TRBD1 (6 bases). The CDR3 covers 16 residues. The V end was cut by 5 bases, the J end by 5 bases, with 16 bases between. Germline CDR1 SGHVS, CDR2 FNYEAQ. CDR3 sequence reads: CASSREGGQNNSPLHF. In DNA form, the CDR3 reads TGTGCCAGCAGCCGAGAAGGTGGACAGAATAATTCACCCCTCCACTTT.

The gene calls are TRBV3-1 and TRBJ1-1; tentatively, D is TRBD1 (5 bases). This CDR3 is 14 amino acids long. The germline V and J ends were trimmed by 5 bases and 1 base, with 11 bases remaining between them. Germline CDR1 LGHDT, CDR2 YNNKEL (reference sequence). CDR3 DNA: TGTGCCAGCAGCGAGGGGAACTGGAACACTGAAGCTTTCTTT. Its protein is CASSEGNWNTEAFF.

Concerning this clonotype: An end of the junction does not agree with germline; a read error may underlie this. This chain joins TRBV5-1 and TRBJ2-7; 7 bases map to TRBD2. The germline V gene encodes CDR1 SGHRS and CDR2 YFSETQ. This CDR3 has 14 residues. The CDR3 DNA follows: TGCGCCAGCAGCTTGACGGGGGGTTACTACGAGCAGTACTTT. It encodes CASSLTGGYYEQYF.

The CDR3 DNA reads as TGTGCCACCAGCAACCGTCCGGGACGGATGGACTATGGCTACACCTTC. It translates to CATSNRPGRMDYGYTF. The rearrangement links TRBV15 to TRBJ1-2, with D possibly TRBD1 on 5 matching bases. Trimming pared 4 bases from V and 3 bases from J, leaving 18 bases between. CDR3 length: 16 residues. Germline values: CDR1 LNHNV, CDR2 YYDKDF (reference sequence).

This clonotype was counted at least ten times. The V gene is TRBV5-1, the J gene TRBJ2-3, with unresolved D. The V end lost 4 bases, the J end lost 0 bases, and 15 bases lay between the germline ends. The length of the CDR3 is 16 residues. Germline lookup yields CDR1 SGHRS and CDR2 YFSETQ. Here the CDR3 reads CASSPRPRTSTDTQYF. As DNA, the CDR3 is TGCGCCAGCAGCCCTCGACCGCGTACTAGCACAGATACGCAGTATTTT.

The chain is built from TRBV29-1 and TRBJ2-1, with D tentatively TRBD1 (5 bases). Trimming left V 4 bases short and J 2 bases short, with 9 bases between. The CDR3 runs to 13 residues. The germline gives CDR1 SQVTM, CDR2 ANQGSEA. CDR3 coding DNA: TGCAGCGTTGCGTCAGGGACCTACAATGAGCAGTTCTTC. This translates into CSVASGTYNEQFF.

There are a few counts of this clonotype. This clone may be a read error of a much larger clone one base away. CDR3 nucleotide sequence: TGCAGTGCTAAGGCGCCATCACTAGCGGGGGTCTTTATAGAGACCCAGTTCTTC. It yields the protein CSAKAPSLAGVFIETQFF. The chain couples TRBV20-1 to TRBJ2-1; 11 bases are a match to TRBD2. The CDR3 contains 18 residues. In germline, CDR1 is DFQATT, CDR2 SNEGSKA (reference sequence). J lost 13 bases, V lost 4 bases, and 24 bases had no gene match.

This clonotype was recorded a few times. A much larger clonotype is one base distant, so this may be a read error. The chain employs TRBV7-2 and TRBJ2-7; 8 nucleotides line up with TRBD2. This CDR3 is 16 amino acids long. V gave up 0 bases and J gave up 7 bases; unmatched junction bases: 11. Per germline, CDR1 SGHTA and CDR2 FQGNSA. DNA for the CDR3: TGTGCCAGCAGCTTAGCCCAGCGGGGGATAAACAATGAGCAGTACTTC. It codes for CASSLAQRGINNEQYF.

In its sample, this clonotype was seen many times. V and J are TRBV6-5 and TRBJ1-5; 12 bases are a match to TRBD1. This CDR3 spans 15 amino acids. The germline gives CDR1 MNHEY, CDR2 SVGAGI. V was clipped by 8 bases and J by 6 bases; unmatched bases: 8. In nucleotides, the CDR3 is TGTGCCAGCCCGGGGGACAGGGGGCCGGGTCAGCCCCAGCATTTT. Residues: CASPGDRGPGQPQHF.

This clonotype was picked up many times. This chain connects TRBV7-2 to TRBJ2-1; maybe TRBD2 (7 bases). V dropped 8 bases and J dropped 8 bases, with 16 bases sitting between them. Germline lookup yields CDR1 SGHTA and CDR2 FQGNSA. The CDR3 extends over 13 amino acids. CDR3 nucleotides: TGTGCCAGCTCTGCCGGGGGGCGGTATGAGCAGTTCTTC. Protein sequence: CASSAGGRYEQFF.

V and J are TRBV28 and TRBJ1-5; the match to TRBD1 covers 7 bases. CDR1 and CDR2 (germline): MDHEN, SYDVKM. With 3 bases clipped from V and 4 bases from J, the junction kept 9 bases outside the gene matches. The CDR3 has 16 residues. In DNA, the CDR3 is TGTGCCAGCAGTTTTCAGGGGACAGCCATTAATCAGCCCCAGCATTTT. Translated, it gives CASSFQGTAINQPQHF.

A note on this clonotype: This may arise from a read error, as a much more abundant clone is one base away. The genes are TRBV3-1 and TRBJ1-2, with 10 bases fitting TRBD1. The CDR3 loop spans 14 amino acids. The germline gives CDR1 LGHDT, CDR2 YNNKEL (reference sequence). This CDR3 is CAGSQRTGGHGYTF. In nucleotides, the CDR3 is TGTGCCGGCAGCCAAAGGACAGGGGGGCATGGCTACACCTTC.

This sequence joins TRBV28 and TRBJ2-7; 7 bases are a match to TRBD2. Germline lookup yields CDR1 MDHEN and CDR2 SYDVKM. This CDR3 has 15 amino acids. Trimming removed 5 bases from V and 5 bases from J; junction bases left unmatched: 12. The CDR3 is CASSPLGRGFNEQYF. Written as DNA, the CDR3 is TGTGCCAGCAGTCCCCTAGGGCGGGGGTTCAACGAGCAGTACTTC.

This CDR3 reads CASSQDWDPSAYNEQFF. The CDR3 bases are TGTGCCAGCAGCCAAGATTGGGACCCCTCCGCATACAATGAGCAGTTCTTC. The chain links TRBV14 to TRBJ2-1; TRBD1 or TRBD2 may be the D gene (5 bases each). The ends were cut back, 0 bases at V and 4 bases at J, with 16 bases in the middle. Germline V gives CDR1 SGHDN, CDR2 FVKESK. CDR3 length: 17 amino acids.

This clonotype was counted ten times or more. With a much larger clone just one base away, this may be a read error. The chain couples TRBV20-1 to TRBJ2-5; D is uncertain. The CDR3 covers 11 residues. Trimming removed 0 bases at V and 11 bases at J, with 10 bases between. Germline CDR1 is DFQATT and CDR2 is SNEGSKA (reference sequence). The chain's CDR3 is CSARDRLEQYF. The CDR3 DNA reads as TGCAGTGCTAGAGATCGTCTTGAGCAGTACTTC.

Here the CDR3 DNA reads TGCGCCAGCAGCTCCCACGGGACAGGGGACGATGAGCAGTTCTTC. Amino acids: CASSSHGTGDDEQFF. V and J are TRBV5-1 and TRBJ2-1, with 10 bases lining up with TRBD1. This CDR3 is 15 amino acids long. CDR1 is SGHRS and CDR2 is YFSETQ in the germline V gene. Trimming at V came to 3 bases and at J to 8 bases, leaving 8 bases not matched to a gene.

The V call is TRBV7-8, the J call TRBJ2-3; 7 positions match TRBD1. The CDR3 runs 16 residues. The J segment lost 4 bases and the V segment lost 5 bases, leaving 12 bases of the junction unmatched. The germline V gene has CDR1 SGHVS and CDR2 FQNEAQ. Here the CDR3 DNA reads TGTGCCAGCAGCGCGAGACAGGGTTCTGATTCAGATACGCAGTATTTT. This codes for CASSARQGSDSDTQYF. Together with reference TRBV7-8 and TRBJ2-3, the CDR3 gives the full variable domain: GAGVSQSPRYKVAKRGQDVALRCDPISGHVSLFWYQQALGQGPEFLTYFQNEAQLDKSGLPSDRFFAERPEGSVSTLKIQRTQQEDSAVYLCASSARQGSDSDTQYFGPGTRLTVL.

This clonotype was seen at least ten times. V gene TRBV20-1 combines with J gene TRBJ2-7; TRBD1 matches 9 bases. This CDR3 has 13 amino acids. The germline V gene has CDR1 DFQATT and CDR2 SNEGSKA (reference sequence). J lost 6 bases, V lost 6 bases, and 9 bases had no gene match. CDR3 loop: CSAVRTGVGEQYF. CDR3 nucleotides: TGCAGTGCGGTTAGGACAGGGGTTGGCGAGCAGTACTTC.

With respect to this clonotype: One end of the junction varies from germline; a read error may be responsible. This chain uses TRBV18 with TRBJ2-3; 10 bases map to TRBD2. This CDR3 region has 15 residues. Germline V gene lookup returns CDR1 KGHSH and CDR2 LQKENI. CDR3 nucleotides: TGTGCCGGCTCACCTCAGCGGGGGGGCCGGGATACGCAGTATTTT. Its protein product is CAGSPQRGGRDTQYF.

This clonotype came up many times. The rearrangement links TRBV7-9 to TRBJ2-1, with D possibly matching TRBD1 (6 bases). Trimming removed 2 bases from V and 6 bases from J, with 14 bases in between. Germline V gene data show CDR1 as SEHNR and CDR2 as FQNEAQ (reference sequence). This CDR3 has 15 residues. The CDR3 loop is CASSLIQGRLNEQFF. The CDR3, as DNA: TGTGCCAGCAGCTTAATACAGGGTAGGCTCAATGAGCAGTTCTTC.

This clonotype was seen ten or more times. The chain uses TRBV6-2 or TRBV6-3 and TRBJ2-7, with 8 bases matching TRBD1. The CDR3 sequence is 17 residues long. The V segment lost 5 bases and the J segment 0 bases; nucleotides outside the gene matches: 12. Germline V gives CDR1 MNHEY, CDR2 SVGEGT. DNA of the CDR3: TGTGCCAGCAGTAAACCCGACAGGGGCAGTTACTCCTACGAGCAGTACTTC. Its translation is CASSKPDRGSYSYEQYF.

This clonotype was recorded at least ten times. The chain recombines TRBV20-1 with TRBJ1-5, with no clear D. V was trimmed by 0 bases and J by 7 bases, leaving 13 bases between them. Germline values: CDR1 DFQATT, CDR2 SNEGSKA (reference sequence). The CDR3 consists of 14 residues. CDR3 sequence: CSARDSRNLQPQHF. The CDR3, as DNA: TGCAGTGCTAGAGATAGCAGGAACCTGCAGCCCCAGCATTTT.

This clonotype was counted many times. The rearrangement uses TRBV3-1 and TRBJ2-7; 11 positions agree with TRBD2. This CDR3 spans 15 amino acids. Trimming took 2 bases from V and 4 from J; bases not matched to a gene: 4. Germline CDR1 reads LGHDT; CDR2 reads YNNKEL (reference sequence). The CDR3 region is CASSQTASGGYEQYF. DNA for the CDR3: TGTGCCAGCAGCCAAACAGCTAGCGGGGGGTACGAGCAGTACTTC.

As for this clonotype: Since a much larger clone is just one base distant, this may be a read error. The chain has TRBV24-1 and TRBJ2-7, with 10 positions matching TRBD1. CDR1 is KGHDR and CDR2 is SFDVKD in the germline V gene. This CDR3 is built from 15 residues. The V gene end was trimmed by 4 bases and the J gene end by 7 bases; junction bases not matched to a gene: 9. Here the CDR3 reads CATSEGTGEYNEQYF. In DNA, the CDR3 is TGTGCCACCAGTGAAGGGACAGGGGAATACAATGAGCAGTACTTC.

The rearrangement joins TRBV5-1 to TRBJ2-5; D perhaps matches TRBD2 (6 bases). Trimming left V 2 bases short and J 4 bases short, with 12 bases between. CDR1 is SGHRS and CDR2 is YFSETQ in the germline V gene. The CDR3 totals 14 residues. The CDR3 sequence: CASSFNSGGETQYF. For the CDR3, the DNA is TGCGCCAGCAGCTTTAACTCCGGGGGAGAGACCCAGTACTTC.